Each of the 26 T cell receptor beta chains below was sequenced from the same sample in a study of identical twins. TCRdb reprocessed the 5' RACE reads with MiXCR, giving one entry per CDR3 protein. The sample consists of about 570,000 distinct CDR3 sequences, 9% to 10% of them appearing once. These data were likewise used in another study, on yellow fever vaccine responses in identical twins.

Sequencing input: PBMCs. The receptors here all came from a woman under 30 in good health.

This clonotype has at least ten counts. The gene calls are TRBV7-9 and TRBJ2-7; 9 nucleotides match TRBD1. V was clipped by 4 bases and J by 3 bases; unmatched bases: 10. Looked up from germline, CDR1 is SEHNR and CDR2 is FQNEAQ (reference sequence). CDR3 length equals 16 residues. CDR3 sequence reads: CASSSPAGTGSYEQYF. The CDR3 bases are TGTGCCAGCAGCTCCCCAGCCGGGACAGGGAGCTACGAGCAGTACTTC.

This clonotype was detected ten times or more. V usage is TRBV12-3 or TRBV12-4 and J usage is TRBJ2-3; 12 bases line up with TRBD2. The CDR3 sequence is 15 residues long. V was clipped by 6 bases and J by 1 base; unmatched bases: 2. The DNA of the CDR3 is TGTGCCAGCAGAAGACTAGCGGGAGGCACAGATACGCAGTATTTT. Its protein product is CASRRLAGGTDTQYF.

In its sample, this clonotype was seen a few times. At one of its ends the junction is not consistent with the germline gene, which may arise from a read error. The chain joins TRBV5-1 to TRBJ2-1, with a weak D call TRBD2 (7 bases). From germline, CDR1 is SGHRS and CDR2 YFSETQ. This CDR3 comprises 16 residues. Here the CDR3 reads CASSLRAGVRGNEQSF. Here the CDR3 DNA reads TGCGCCAGCAGCTTGCGTGCGGGAGTAAGGGGGAATGAGCAGTCCTTC.

The chain combines TRBV20-1 with TRBJ1-2; D not certain. From germline, CDR1 is DFQATT and CDR2 SNEGSKA (reference sequence). The CDR3 runs to 11 residues. Trimming took off 0 bases at V and 7 bases at J, with 6 bases between the two ends. CDR3 bases: TGCAGTGCTAGAGATCGGGGTGGCTACACCTTC. Translation gives CSARDRGGYTF.

Only a few counts were recorded for this clonotype. The chain couples TRBV19 to TRBJ2-4, with 8 bases aligning to TRBD1. This CDR3 has 16 residues. Losses at the gene ends were 2 bases for V and 1 base for J; bases not matched to a gene: 4. Germline CDR1 reads LNHDA; CDR2 reads SQIVND (reference sequence). The CDR3 reads CASSIPGGLAKNIQYF. In DNA, the CDR3 is TGTGCCAGTAGTATACCAGGGGGCTTGGCCAAAAACATTCAGTACTTC.

This clonotype has a count of ten or more. The J gene is TRBJ1-1, the V gene TRBV7-2; TRBD1 agrees at 7 bases. V lost 5 bases and J lost 3; bases outside the gene matches: 6. Looked up from germline, CDR1 is SGHTA and CDR2 is FQGNSA. The CDR3 extends over 14 amino acids. For the CDR3, the DNA is TGTGCCAGCAGCAACCGCCAGGGGGACACTGAAGCTTTCTTT. Protein: CASSNRQGDTEAFF.

J is TRBJ2-7 and V is TRBV20-1, with 9 bases fitting TRBD2. This CDR3 comprises 15 residues. The J segment lost 3 bases and the V segment lost 1 base, leaving 7 bases of the junction unmatched. Germline CDR1 DFQATT, CDR2 SNEGSKA (reference sequence). This CDR3 reads CSARVSSGAIYEQYF. The CDR3 DNA reads as TGCAGTGCTAGAGTTTCTAGCGGGGCAATCTACGAGCAGTACTTC.

There are a few counts of this clonotype. V is TRBV14 and J is TRBJ2-7; D gene ambiguous. CDR3 size: 13 residues. The V and J ends lost 5 bases and 3 bases respectively, with 11 bases between them. CDR1 is SGHDN and CDR2 is FVKESK in the germline V gene. CDR3 amino acids: CASSRERIYEQYF. The CDR3 bases are TGTGCCAGCAGCAGGGAACGAATCTACGAGCAGTACTTC.

This chain uses TRBV7-6 with TRBJ1-5, with 7 nucleotides matching TRBD1. Germline assignment: CDR1 SGHVS and CDR2 FNYEAQ. The CDR3 consists of 14 residues. Unmatched junction bases numbered 6, after V lost 3 bases and J lost 7 bases. The CDR3 loop is CASSLGGGRQPQHF. CDR3 in DNA: TGTGCCAGCAGCTTGGGAGGGGGCCGACAGCCCCAGCATTTT. The whole variable domain, remainder taken from reference TRBV7-6 and TRBJ1-5, is GAGVSQSPRYKVTKRGQDVALRCDPISGHVSLYWYRQALGQGPEFLTYFNYEAQQDKSGLPNDRFSAERPEGSISTLTIQRTEQRDSAMYRCASSLGGGRQPQHFGDGTRLSIL.

The chain carries TRBV20-1 and TRBJ2-1, with 10 bases lining up with TRBD2. The V gene's germline CDR1 is DFQATT and CDR2 SNEGSKA (reference sequence). V was pared by 7 bases and J by 1 base, with 4 bases of the junction left unmatched. The CDR3 is 14 residues long. The CDR3 coding sequence is TGCAGTGGAGCGGGGGGGCGATCCTACAATGAGCAGTTCTTC. Translation: CSGAGGRSYNEQFF.

This clonotype showed up many times. V and J are TRBV12-3 or TRBV12-4 and TRBJ1-6, with TRBD1 matching 7 bases. Trimming took 5 bases from V and 5 from J; bases not matched to a gene: 6. The CDR3 loop spans 15 amino acids. The CDR3 nucleotides read TGTGCCAGCAGTAAACAGGGGATCAATAATTCACCCCTCCACTTT. Translating it yields CASSKQGINNSPLHF.

This clonotype has ten or more counts. This chain connects TRBV15 to TRBJ2-3; D unresolved. Germline CDR1 LNHNV, CDR2 YYDKDF (reference sequence). This CDR3 region has 15 residues. The germline V and J ends were trimmed by 0 bases and 2 bases, with 9 bases remaining between them. The CDR3 DNA reads as TGTGCCACCAGCAGAGATGTGCAGATCACAGATACGCAGTATTTT. Translating it yields CATSRDVQITDTQYF.

The V and J genes are TRBV2 and TRBJ2-3; TRBD1 agrees at 8 bases. Germline V gives CDR1 SNHLY, CDR2 FYNNEI. With V trimmed by 4 bases and J by 3 bases, 6 bases remained unmatched. The CDR3 has 15 amino acids. The CDR3 DNA reads as TGTGCCAGCAGTGGACAGGGGTCATTGACAGATACGCAGTATTTT. It specifies CASSGQGSLTDTQYF.

The genes are TRBV14 and TRBJ2-5, with D maybe TRBD1 (7 bases). This CDR3 is built from 15 residues. The germline V gene encodes CDR1 SGHDN and CDR2 FVKESK. V dropped 1 base and J dropped 5 bases, with 14 bases sitting between them. CDR3 DNA sequence: TGTGCCAGCAGCCAAGGCCTGCGGGGACAGGAGACCCAGTACTTC. This translates into CASSQGLRGQETQYF.

This clonotype was counted many times. The chain carries TRBV28 and TRBJ1-1, with D hard to call. Germline loops: CDR1 MDHEN, CDR2 SYDVKM. V shed 6 bases and J shed 7 bases, with 9 bases lying between them. The CDR3 covers 11 residues. CDR3 loop: CASRRVVEAFF. The CDR3 DNA reads as TGTGCCAGCAGAAGGGTTGTTGAAGCTTTCTTT.

There are many counts of this clonotype. The chain couples TRBV4-3 to TRBJ1-2; no clear D gene. CDR3 size: 13 residues. V was pared by 0 bases and J by 8 bases, with 10 bases between. Germline CDR1 is LGHNA and CDR2 is YSLEER. The CDR3 DNA follows: TGCGCCAGCAGCCAAGATTGGGCGAGCGGCTACACCTTC. Its protein product is CASSQDWASGYTF.

The sample holds a few counts of this clonotype. The rearrangement links TRBV30 to TRBJ2-3; TRBD2 aligns across 9 bases. Trimming removed 2 bases from V and 4 bases from J; junction bases left unmatched: 10. This CDR3 spans 16 amino acids. In germline, CDR1 is GTSNPN, CDR2 SVGIG (reference sequence). CDR3 loop: CAWSPSRGGKADTQYF. The CDR3, as DNA: TGTGCCTGGAGTCCTTCGCGGGGGGGCAAAGCAGATACGCAGTATTTT.

J is TRBJ2-2 and V is TRBV10-3, with 11 positions matching TRBD1. V was clipped by 11 bases and J by 1 base; unmatched bases: 3. Per germline, CDR1 ENHRY and CDR2 SYGVKD. This CDR3 is 14 amino acids long. The CDR3 loop is CAAGTGGNTGELFF. The CDR3 coding sequence is TGTGCCGCCGGGACAGGGGGGAACACCGGGGAGCTGTTTTTT.

J is TRBJ2-7 and V is TRBV29-1; perhaps TRBD1 as D (6 bases). The CDR3 runs 16 residues. V was shortened by 1 base and J by 0 bases, with 16 bases between the two germline ends. The V gene's germline CDR1 is SQVTM and CDR2 ANQGSEA. CDR3 loop: CSVEGGQPESSYEQYF. The CDR3 nucleotides read TGCAGCGTTGAAGGTGGACAGCCCGAATCCTCCTACGAGCAGTACTTC.

This clonotype was found many times. The rearrangement joins TRBV12-3 or TRBV12-4 to TRBJ2-7; unclear D gene. The germline V and J ends were trimmed by 3 bases and 1 base, with 4 bases remaining between them. The CDR3 consists of 12 residues. The CDR3 DNA follows: TGTGCCAGCAGTTTTTTTTCCTACGAGCAGTACTTC. It encodes CASSFFSYEQYF.

CDR3 residues: CASSYWQGSGSGANVLTF. CDR3 nucleotide sequence: TGTGCCAGCAGTTACTGGCAGGGGTCAGGTTCTGGGGCCAACGTCCTGACTTTC. The chain uses TRBV6-5 and TRBJ2-6; tentatively, D is TRBD1 (6 bases). V was trimmed by 1 base and J by 1 base, leaving 14 bases between them. Germline loops: CDR1 MNHEY, CDR2 SVGAGI. CDR3 length: 18 residues.

The chain is built from TRBV10-2 and TRBJ2-3; 7 nucleotides match TRBD1. With 2 bases clipped from V and 6 bases from J, the junction kept 2 bases outside the gene matches. CDR1 WSHSY and CDR2 SAAADI come from the germline V gene. The CDR3 spans 13 residues. In nucleotides, the CDR3 is TGCGCCAGCAGTGAGAGGGGGCTGGATACGCAGTATTTT. Its protein is CASSERGLDTQYF.

This clonotype occurred a few times. The chain carries TRBV21-1 and TRBJ1-5. TRBV21-1 is shown as a pseudogene. CDR3 length: 16 amino acids. CDR3 protein: CASSKAGRWTNQPQHF. CDR3 DNA sequence: TGTGCCAGCAGCAAAGCGGGGAGATGGACCAATCAGCCCCAGCATTTT.

V gene TRBV7-9 combines with J gene TRBJ2-7; D is possibly TRBD2 (6 bases). The CDR3 sequence is 17 residues long. The ends were cut back, 1 base at V and 0 bases at J, with 16 bases in the middle. Germline values: CDR1 SEHNR, CDR2 FQNEAQ (reference sequence). CDR3 loop: CASSLGGDVSYSYEQYF. The DNA of the CDR3 is TGTGCCAGCAGCTTAGGGGGGGACGTCTCCTACTCCTACGAGCAGTACTTC.

This clonotype showed up just a few times. This rearrangement joins TRBV6-2 or TRBV6-3 to TRBJ2-7; 9 positions agree with TRBD1. The CDR3 covers 17 residues. Germline values: CDR1 MNHEY, CDR2 SVGEGT. The trim removed 0 bases at V and 6 bases at J, leaving 12 bases unmatched. The CDR3 region is CASSYSGTDRGGGEQYF. DNA for the CDR3: TGTGCCAGCAGTTACTCGGGGACGGACAGGGGTGGAGGCGAGCAGTACTTC.

The chain joins TRBV10-3 to TRBJ2-1; maybe TRBD1 (6 bases). This CDR3 is 16 amino acids long. Germline V gives CDR1 ENHRY, CDR2 SYGVKD. The ends were cut back, 4 bases at V and 5 bases at J, with 18 bases in the middle. The CDR3 DNA sequence: TGTGCCATCAGTGGGGCGGCAGGGGTTCTCGACAATGAGCAGTTCTTC. Translated, it gives CAISGAAGVLDNEQFF.